These 13 T cell receptor beta chains originate from one sample sequenced in a study of OX40 agonist ivuxolimab in advanced cancers. The protocol was immunoSEQ multiplex PCR, while the TCRdb copy is restricted to in-frame clones and leaves out a portion. The sample gives about 67,000 clones, approximately 81% of which show up once; 0.68% is in the top ten. Sequenced here: CD4+ or CD8+ T cells sorted from blood, sampled in a trial of the OX40 agonist ivuxolimab. These receptors came from an adult with an advanced solid tumor such as melanoma, head and neck, liver or kidney cancer.

The chain recombines TRBV9 with TRBJ1-1; the D is unclear. This CDR3 spans 13 amino acids. In germline, CDR1 is SGDLS, CDR2 YYNGEE. The V gene lost 4 bases and the J gene lost 1 base, with 8 bases spanning the gap. The CDR3 nucleotides are TGTGCCAGCAGCACCGGCCCGAACACTGAAGCTTTCTTT. Its translation is CASSTGPNTEAFF.

The chain carries TRBV7-6 and TRBJ1-3, with no clear D. Germline V gene sequence: CDR1 SGHVS, CDR2 FNYEAQ. Trimming removed 0 bases at V and 7 bases at J, with 10 bases between. This CDR3 is built from 14 residues. The CDR3: CASSLALRDNTIYF. The CDR3 DNA follows: TGTGCCAGCAGCTTAGCGCTAAGGGATAACACCATATATTTT.

This clone was seen just once. CDR3 bases: TGCGCCAGCAGCCCTGGGACTAGCGGGTTCACAGATACGCAGTATTTT. Its translation: CASSPGTSGFTDTQYF. The rearrangement joins TRBV5-1 to TRBJ2-3; 12 positions match TRBD2. Trimming removed 4 bases from V and 2 bases from J; junction bases left unmatched: 5. Germline assignment: CDR1 SGHRS and CDR2 YFSETQ. The CDR3 has 16 residues.

This clone was counted only a few times. This chain links TRBV5-6 with TRBJ2-1; 8 nucleotides match TRBD2. Trimming removed 5 bases from V and 4 bases from J; junction bases left unmatched: 8. The CDR3 consists of 15 residues. Germline V gene lookup returns CDR1 SGHDT and CDR2 YYEEEE. CDR3 in DNA: TGTGCCAGCAGGCTTCGCGGGGGGCCATACAATGAGCAGTTCTTC. It codes for CASRLRGGPYNEQFF.

The chain employs TRBV11-2 and TRBJ2-3; a weak D match, TRBD2 (5 bases). Trimming shortened V by 3 bases and J by 2 bases, and 15 bases separated the two germline ends. From germline, CDR1 is SGHAT and CDR2 FQNNGV. CDR3 size: 16 residues. CDR3 nucleotide sequence: TGTGCCAGCAGCTTTCGGGATGGGCAGGCCACAGATACGCAGTATTTT. It is translated as CASSFRDGQATDTQYF.

This clone occurred a few times. The V and J genes are TRBV2 and TRBJ1-1, with D possibly being TRBD1 (5 bases). Germline values: CDR1 SNHLY, CDR2 FYNNEI. V was pared by 8 bases and J by 1 base, with 11 bases between. The CDR3 is made up of 13 amino acids. This CDR3 reads CASSEQANTEAFF. The CDR3 nucleotides read TGTGCCAGCTCGGAACAGGCGAACACTGAAGCTTTCTTT. Combining the CDR3 with reference TRBV2 and TRBJ1-1 gives the whole variable domain EPEVTQTPSHQVTQMGQEVILRCVPISNHLYFYWYRQILGQKVEFLVSFYNNEISEKSEIFDDQFSVERPDGSNFTLKIRSTKLEDSAMYFCASSEQANTEAFFGQGTRLTVV.

V is TRBV4-3 and J is TRBJ2-3, with no clear D. Trimming took 0 bases from V and 0 from J, leaving 13 bases between them. This CDR3 is 17 amino acids long. Germline CDR1 reads LGHNA; CDR2 reads YSLEER. CDR3 region: CASSQDPFGASTDTQYF. The CDR3 bases are TGCGCCAGCAGCCAAGATCCCTTCGGAGCAAGCACAGATACGCAGTATTTT.

This sequence joins TRBV18 and TRBJ1-1; 9 bases align to TRBD1. In germline, CDR1 is KGHSH, CDR2 LQKENI. The J segment lost 3 bases and the V segment lost 3 bases, leaving 8 bases of the junction unmatched. The length of the CDR3 is 16 residues. CDR3 bases: TGTGCCAGCTCACCTCGGCGACAGGGGGAGGACACTGAAGCTTTCTTT. Its protein is CASSPRRQGEDTEAFF.

The chain carries TRBV19 and TRBJ1-1; D perhaps matches TRBD1 (5 bases). V shed 6 bases and J shed 1 base, with 12 bases lying between them. This CDR3 comprises 14 residues. Germline lookup yields CDR1 LNHDA and CDR2 SQIVND (reference sequence). The CDR3, as DNA: TGTGCCAGTAGGATCGGTACAGGGAACACTGAAGCTTTCTTT. Translating it yields CASRIGTGNTEAFF.

This clone was detected only once. The J gene is TRBJ1-4, the V gene TRBV4-1; D unresolved. CDR3 size: 16 residues. Germline lookup yields CDR1 MGHRA and CDR2 YSYEKL. Trimming removed 3 bases from V and 0 bases from J, with 11 bases in between. DNA of the CDR3: TGCGCCAGCAGCCACGGTTCTTCCTCAACTAATGAAAAACTGTTTTTT. Its translation: CASSHGSSSTNEKLFF.

The chain combines TRBV5-1 with TRBJ2-7, with D perhaps matching TRBD2 (6 bases). Germline loops: CDR1 SGHRS, CDR2 YFSETQ. The ends were cut back, 0 bases at V and 0 bases at J, with 10 bases in the middle. The CDR3 consists of 15 residues. CDR3 region: CASSLGGGYSYEQYF. The CDR3 region has the DNA TGCGCCAGCAGCTTGGGGGGAGGATACTCCTACGAGCAGTACTTC.

The genes are TRBV5-1 and TRBJ2-2; D might be TRBD1 (5 bases). V gave up 2 bases and J gave up 8 bases, with 16 bases separating them. Germline CDR1 is SGHRS and CDR2 is YFSETQ. CDR3 length: 15 residues. The CDR3 bases are TGCGCCAGCAGCTTTCAGGGTTCCGGTTCTGGGGAGCTGTTTTTT. It yields the protein CASSFQGSGSGELFF.

This chain uses TRBV2 with TRBJ2-1, with TRBD1 matching 8 bases. Germline V gives CDR1 SNHLY, CDR2 FYNNEI. Trimming at V came to 3 bases and at J to 16 bases, leaving 8 bases not matched to a gene. This CDR3 has 12 residues. CDR3 coding DNA: TGTGCCAGCAGTGACTGGACAGGGTCCCTCTTCTTC. It yields the protein CASSDWTGSLFF.